The entry below gives a single TCR beta chain sequence along with its context. Its antigen is as yet unknown. Using immunoSEQ multiplex PCR, the repertoire was profiled, and TCRdb retains in-frame clones only, with some absent. This table holds roughly 100,000 clones, approximately 85% found once. This sample is part of a study of OX40 agonist ivuxolimab in advanced cancers. Study information: The study reported partial responses in three patients: one hepatocellular carcinoma, two cutaneous melanoma.

Trimming stripped 2 bases from V and 2 bases from J, with 14 bases between. The length of the CDR3 is 16 residues. The V gene's germline CDR1 is SGHTS and CDR2 YDEGEE. Findings and caveats of the study: Both blood CD4+ and CD8+ T cells showed clonal growth by week 6 at 0.1 to 3.0 mg/kg.

The TCR originated in an adult with an advanced solid tumor such as melanoma, head and neck, liver or kidney cancer. V gene TRBV5-8 combines with J gene TRBJ2-1; the D call may be TRBD1 or TRBD2 (5 bases each). The specimen comprised CD4+ or CD8+ T cells sorted from blood, sampled in a trial of the OX40 agonist ivuxolimab. The CDR3 coding sequence is TGTGCCAGCAGCTTATTGGACTGGGGCGCCTACAATGAGCAGTTCTTC. It encodes CASSLLDWGAYNEQFF.